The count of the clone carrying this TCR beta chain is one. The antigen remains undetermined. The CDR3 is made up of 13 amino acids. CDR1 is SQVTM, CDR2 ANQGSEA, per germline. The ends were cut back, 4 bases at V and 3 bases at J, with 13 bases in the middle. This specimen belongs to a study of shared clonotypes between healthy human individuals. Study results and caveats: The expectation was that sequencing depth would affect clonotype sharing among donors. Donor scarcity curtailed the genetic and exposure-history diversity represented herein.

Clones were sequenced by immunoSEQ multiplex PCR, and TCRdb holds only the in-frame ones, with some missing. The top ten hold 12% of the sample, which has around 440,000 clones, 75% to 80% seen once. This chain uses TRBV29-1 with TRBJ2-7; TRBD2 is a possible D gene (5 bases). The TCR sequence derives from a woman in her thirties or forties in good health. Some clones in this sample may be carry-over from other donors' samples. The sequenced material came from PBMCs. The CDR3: CSVALSGNYEQYF. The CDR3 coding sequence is TGCAGCGTTGCCCTATCGGGGAACTACGAGCAGTACTTC.